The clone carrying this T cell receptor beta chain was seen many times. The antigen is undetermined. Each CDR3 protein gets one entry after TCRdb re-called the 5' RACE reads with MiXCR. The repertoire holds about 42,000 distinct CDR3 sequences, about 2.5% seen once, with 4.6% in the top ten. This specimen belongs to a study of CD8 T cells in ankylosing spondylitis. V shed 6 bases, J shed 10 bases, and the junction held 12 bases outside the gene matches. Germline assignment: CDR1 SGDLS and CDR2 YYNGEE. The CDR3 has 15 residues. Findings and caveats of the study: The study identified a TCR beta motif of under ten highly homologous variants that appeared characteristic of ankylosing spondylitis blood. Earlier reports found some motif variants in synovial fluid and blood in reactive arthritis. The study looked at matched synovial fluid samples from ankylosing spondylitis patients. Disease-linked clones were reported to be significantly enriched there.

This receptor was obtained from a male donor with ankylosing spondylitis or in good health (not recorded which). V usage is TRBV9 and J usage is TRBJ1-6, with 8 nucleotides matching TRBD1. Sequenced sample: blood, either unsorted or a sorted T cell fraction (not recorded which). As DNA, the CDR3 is TGTGCCAGCACCGACGGGGCAGGGGGCAGATCACCCCTCCACTTT. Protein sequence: CASTDGAGGRSPLHF.